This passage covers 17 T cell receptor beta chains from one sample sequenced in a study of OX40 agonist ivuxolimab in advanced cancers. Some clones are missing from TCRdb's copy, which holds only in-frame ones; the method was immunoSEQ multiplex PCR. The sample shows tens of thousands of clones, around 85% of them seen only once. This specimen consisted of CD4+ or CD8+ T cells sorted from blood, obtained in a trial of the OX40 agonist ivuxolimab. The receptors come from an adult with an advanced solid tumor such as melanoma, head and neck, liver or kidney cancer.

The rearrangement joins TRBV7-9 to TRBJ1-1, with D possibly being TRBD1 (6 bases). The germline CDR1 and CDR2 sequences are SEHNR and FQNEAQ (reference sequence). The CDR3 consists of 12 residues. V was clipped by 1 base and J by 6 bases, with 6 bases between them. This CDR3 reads CASSLEGAEAFF. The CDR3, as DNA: TGTGCCAGCAGCTTAGAGGGGGCTGAAGCTTTCTTT.

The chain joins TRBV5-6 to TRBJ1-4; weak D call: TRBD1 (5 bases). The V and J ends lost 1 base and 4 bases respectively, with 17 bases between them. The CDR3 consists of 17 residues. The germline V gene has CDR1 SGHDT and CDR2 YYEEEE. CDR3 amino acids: CASSLPGRSTLNEKLFF. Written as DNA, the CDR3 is TGTGCCAGCAGCTTGCCAGGGAGGAGTACCCTTAATGAAAAACTGTTTTTT.

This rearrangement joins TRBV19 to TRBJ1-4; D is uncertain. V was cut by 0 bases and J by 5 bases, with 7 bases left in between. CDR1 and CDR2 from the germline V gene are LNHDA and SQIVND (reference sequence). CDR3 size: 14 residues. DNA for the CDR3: TGTGCCAGTAGTATAGAGCTCTACAATGAAAAACTGTTTTTT. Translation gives CASSIELYNEKLFF.

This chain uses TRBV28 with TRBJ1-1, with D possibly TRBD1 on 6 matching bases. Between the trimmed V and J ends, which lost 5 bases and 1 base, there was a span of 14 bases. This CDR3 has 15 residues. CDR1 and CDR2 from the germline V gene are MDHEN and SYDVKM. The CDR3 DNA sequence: TGTGCCAGCAGTCCGGGGGCGGGCTCGAACACTGAAGCTTTCTTT. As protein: CASSPGAGSNTEAFF.

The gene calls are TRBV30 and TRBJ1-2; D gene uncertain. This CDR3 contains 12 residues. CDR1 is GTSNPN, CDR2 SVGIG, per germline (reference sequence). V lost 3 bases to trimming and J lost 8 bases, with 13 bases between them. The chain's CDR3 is CAWSDTRKGYTF. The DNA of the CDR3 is TGTGCCTGGAGCGATACAAGGAAGGGCTACACCTTC.

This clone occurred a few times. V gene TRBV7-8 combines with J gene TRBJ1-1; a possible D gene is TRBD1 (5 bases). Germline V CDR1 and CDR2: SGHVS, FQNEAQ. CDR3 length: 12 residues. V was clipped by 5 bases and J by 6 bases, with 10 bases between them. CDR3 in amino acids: CASSRGVPEAFF. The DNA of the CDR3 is TGTGCCAGCAGCAGAGGGGTCCCTGAAGCTTTCTTT. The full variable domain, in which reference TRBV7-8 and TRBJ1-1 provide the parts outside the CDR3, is GAGVSQSPRYKVAKRGQDVALRCDPISGHVSLFWYQQALGQGPEFLTYFQNEAQLDKSGLPSDRFFAERPEGSVSTLKIQRTQQEDSAVYLCASSRGVPEAFFGQGTRLTVV.

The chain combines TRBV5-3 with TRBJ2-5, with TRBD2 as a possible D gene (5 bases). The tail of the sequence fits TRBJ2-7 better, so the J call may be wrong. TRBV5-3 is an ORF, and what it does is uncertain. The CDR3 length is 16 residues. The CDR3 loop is CARSLENPRSGYEQYF. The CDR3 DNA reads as TGTGCCAGAAGCTTGGAAAACCCACGCAGCGGCTACGAGCAGTACTTC.

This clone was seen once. The CDR3 DNA sequence: TGTGCCAGCAGCCCCGACATCTACAATGAGCAGTTCTTC. Its protein product is CASSPDIYNEQFF. The chain couples TRBV7-7 to TRBJ2-1; D gene unclear. The CDR3 is 13 residues long. V was cut by 5 bases and J by 3 bases, with 8 bases left in between. Germline CDR1 SSHAT, CDR2 FNYEAQ (reference sequence).

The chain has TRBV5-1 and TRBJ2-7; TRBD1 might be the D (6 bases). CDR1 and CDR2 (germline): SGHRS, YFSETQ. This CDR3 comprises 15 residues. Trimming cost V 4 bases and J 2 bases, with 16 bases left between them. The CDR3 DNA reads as TGCGCCAGCAGCGGGCCGATGCAGGGGCCCTACGAGCAGTACTTC. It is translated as CASSGPMQGPYEQYF.

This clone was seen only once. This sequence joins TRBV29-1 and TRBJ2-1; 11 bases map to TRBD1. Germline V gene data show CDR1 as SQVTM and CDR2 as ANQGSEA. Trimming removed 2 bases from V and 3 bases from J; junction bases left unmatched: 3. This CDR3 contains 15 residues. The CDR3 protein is CSVERGTGGYNEQFF. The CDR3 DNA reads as TGCAGCGTTGAAAGGGGGACAGGGGGCTACAATGAGCAGTTCTTC.

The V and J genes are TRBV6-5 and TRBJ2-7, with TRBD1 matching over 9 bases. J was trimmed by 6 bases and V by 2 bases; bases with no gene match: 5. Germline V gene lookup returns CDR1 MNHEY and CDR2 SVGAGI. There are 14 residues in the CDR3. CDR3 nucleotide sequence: TGTGCCAGCAGTTACCAGGGACAGGGTATCGAGCAGTACTTC. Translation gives CASSYQGQGIEQYF.

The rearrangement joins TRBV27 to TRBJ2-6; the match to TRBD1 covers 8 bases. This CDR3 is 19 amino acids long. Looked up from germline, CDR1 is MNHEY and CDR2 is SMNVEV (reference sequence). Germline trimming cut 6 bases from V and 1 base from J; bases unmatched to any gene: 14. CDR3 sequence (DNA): TGTGCCAGCAGCCGACGACAGGGGCCGCCGGGTTCTGGGGCCAACGTCCTGACTTTC. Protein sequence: CASSRRQGPPGSGANVLTF.

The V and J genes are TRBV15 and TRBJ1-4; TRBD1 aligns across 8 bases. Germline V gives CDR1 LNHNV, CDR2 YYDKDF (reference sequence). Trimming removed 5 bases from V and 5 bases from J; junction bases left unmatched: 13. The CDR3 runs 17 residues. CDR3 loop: CATSFGSLDRDNEKLFF. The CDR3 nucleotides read TGTGCCACCAGCTTCGGGAGCCTGGACAGGGACAATGAAAAACTGTTTTTT.

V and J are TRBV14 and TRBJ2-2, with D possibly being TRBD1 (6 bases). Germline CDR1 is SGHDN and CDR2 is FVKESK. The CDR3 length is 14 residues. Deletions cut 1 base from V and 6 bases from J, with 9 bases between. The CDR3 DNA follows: TGTGCCAGCAGCCAAGTAGGGGGAGCCGGGGAGCTGTTTTTT. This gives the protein CASSQVGGAGELFF.

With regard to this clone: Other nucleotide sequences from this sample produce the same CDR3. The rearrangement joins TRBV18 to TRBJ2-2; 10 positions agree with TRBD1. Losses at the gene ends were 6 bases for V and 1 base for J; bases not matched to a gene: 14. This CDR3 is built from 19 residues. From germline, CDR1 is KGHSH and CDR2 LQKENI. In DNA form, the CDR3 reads TGTGCCAGCTCGCCGTCGGGACAGGGGAAAAGGGTGAACACCGGGGAGCTGTTTTTT. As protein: CASSPSGQGKRVNTGELFF.

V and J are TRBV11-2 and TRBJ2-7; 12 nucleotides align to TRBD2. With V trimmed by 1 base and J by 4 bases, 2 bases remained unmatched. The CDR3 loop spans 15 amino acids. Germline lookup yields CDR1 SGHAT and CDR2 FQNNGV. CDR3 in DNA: TGTGCCAGCAGCTTAGCCGGGACTAGCGGGTACGAGCAGTACTTC. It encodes CASSLAGTSGYEQYF.

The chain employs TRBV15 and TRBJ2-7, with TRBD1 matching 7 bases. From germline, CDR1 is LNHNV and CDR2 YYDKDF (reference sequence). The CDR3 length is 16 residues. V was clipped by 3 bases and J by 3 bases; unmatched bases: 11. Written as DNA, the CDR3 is TGTGCCACCAGCAGCAAACCGGGACAGCGGATCTACGAGCAGTACTTC. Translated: CATSSKPGQRIYEQYF.